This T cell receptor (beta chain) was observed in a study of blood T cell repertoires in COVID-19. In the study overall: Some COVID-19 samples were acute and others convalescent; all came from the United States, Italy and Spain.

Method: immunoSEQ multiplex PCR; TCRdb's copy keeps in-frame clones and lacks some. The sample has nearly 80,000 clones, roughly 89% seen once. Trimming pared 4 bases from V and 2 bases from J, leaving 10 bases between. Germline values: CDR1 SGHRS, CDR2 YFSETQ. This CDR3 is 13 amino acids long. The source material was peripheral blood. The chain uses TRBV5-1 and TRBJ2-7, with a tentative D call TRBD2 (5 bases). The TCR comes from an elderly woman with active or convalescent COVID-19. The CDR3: CASSRDFPYEQYF. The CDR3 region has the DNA TGCGCCAGCAGCCGGGATTTCCCCTACGAGCAGTACTTC.